One and the same sample provided the 21 T cell receptor beta chains below, sequenced in a study of T cell responses to AZD1222 COVID-19 vaccine (dated by TCRdb to the early 2020s). Libraries were built with the immunoSEQ multiplex PCR assay. TCRdb re-hosts the immuneACCESS table, in-frame sequences only. Its copies lack some clones; in the studies checked, an unresolved V gene accounts for under half of them, and the cause for the rest is not known. This sample gives about 140,000 clones in total; 90% of them show up just once. About 5.9% of the sample rests with the top ten. The time point label for this specimen denotes: about 28 days (+/-7) after the second vaccine dose. Sequenced here: peripheral blood, sampled 28 days after the second AZD1222 dose. These receptors were collected from an adult who received the AZD1222 COVID-19 vaccine.

This chain uses TRBV6-5 with TRBJ2-6; D remains ambiguous. The CDR3 is 15 amino acids. Per the germline V gene, CDR1 is MNHEY and CDR2 is SVGAGI. V lost 7 bases and J 0 bases, leaving 10 bases between the germline ends. CDR3 loop: CASKSSLSGANVLTF. CDR3 sequence (DNA): TGTGCCAGCAAATCCTCGCTCTCTGGGGCCAACGTCCTGACTTTC.

This chain uses TRBV28 with TRBJ1-4; the match to TRBD1 covers 9 bases. J gave up 7 bases and V 8 bases, and 5 bases lay outside the gene matches. The germline V gene encodes CDR1 MDHEN and CDR2 SYDVKM. The CDR3 covers 13 residues. The CDR3 region is CASGRTGVEKLFF. The DNA of the CDR3 is TGTGCCAGCGGACGGACAGGGGTTGAAAAACTGTTTTTT.

The chain combines TRBV12-3 or TRBV12-4 with TRBJ1-2; D not resolved. V was shortened by 3 bases and J by 7 bases, with 9 bases between the two germline ends. There are 12 residues in the CDR3. Here the CDR3 DNA reads TGTGCCAGCAGTTTCTGGGCGCGTGGCTACACCTTC. Its translation is CASSFWARGYTF.

The chain employs TRBV29-1 and TRBJ2-5, with D possibly being TRBD2 (5 bases). V was shortened by 6 bases and J by 5 bases, with 10 bases between the two germline ends. This CDR3 contains 11 residues. CDR1 SQVTM and CDR2 ANQGSEA come from the germline V gene. DNA for the CDR3: TGCAGCGTACGAGGGTTTGAGACCCAGTACTTC. Translation: CSVRGFETQYF.

The chain couples TRBV2 to TRBJ2-7, with D possibly being TRBD1 (5 bases). The V end was cut by 3 bases, the J end by 6 bases, with 18 bases between. The CDR3 has 15 residues. Per the germline V gene, CDR1 is SNHLY and CDR2 is FYNNEI. The CDR3 spells CASSEGRQYTIEQYF. The CDR3 DNA reads as TGTGCCAGCAGTGAGGGGCGGCAGTATACGATCGAGCAGTACTTC.

The chain employs TRBV5-4 and TRBJ1-2; no definite D call. The CDR3 spans 14 residues. V was clipped by 0 bases and J by 0 bases, with 6 bases between them. Germline V CDR1 and CDR2: SGHNT, YYREEE (reference sequence). CDR3 coding DNA: TGTGCCAGCAGCTTGGCAGGTACTAACTATGGCTACACCTTC. This translates into CASSLAGTNYGYTF.

The V gene is TRBV30, the J gene TRBJ1-4; D perhaps matches TRBD1 (6 bases). Between the trimmed V and J ends, which lost 5 bases and 0 bases, there was a span of 13 bases. Per the germline V gene, CDR1 is GTSNPN and CDR2 is SVGIG (reference sequence). This CDR3 is 15 amino acids long. CDR3 amino acids: CAWGARTATNEKLFF. CDR3 nucleotide sequence: TGTGCCTGGGGCGCCCGGACAGCAACTAATGAAAAACTGTTTTTT.

The chain employs TRBV4-1 and TRBJ2-7; 10 bases map to TRBD1. Germline V gene sequence: CDR1 MGHRA, CDR2 YSYEKL. The length of the CDR3 is 15 residues. The V gene end was trimmed by 4 bases and the J gene end by 2 bases; junction bases not matched to a gene: 5. The CDR3 DNA sequence: TGCGCCAGCAGCCTAGGACAGGGGGTCGCCTACGAGCAGTACTTC. Translation gives CASSLGQGVAYEQYF.

The gene calls are TRBV21-1 and TRBJ2-7; the table's D call TRBD2 went unverified against the DNA. TRBV21-1 is tagged as a pseudogene. This CDR3 is built from 18 residues. CDR3 region: CASSKEPRYPGGYYEQYF. CDR3 DNA: TGTGCCAGCAGCAAAGAGCCCCGGTACCCAGGAGGTTATTACGAGCAGTACTTC.

The chain recombines TRBV5-1 with TRBJ2-1; 9 bases are shared with TRBD2. This CDR3 spans 15 amino acids. The germline V gene encodes CDR1 SGHRS and CDR2 YFSETQ. V gave up 4 bases and J gave up 3 bases; unmatched junction bases: 5. The CDR3 here is CASSTLAGDYNEQFF. The DNA of the CDR3 is TGCGCCAGCAGCACCTTAGCGGGAGACTACAATGAGCAGTTCTTC.

The chain has TRBV30 and TRBJ1-2; D unclear. The germline V gene has CDR1 GTSNPN and CDR2 SVGIG (reference sequence). V lost 1 base and J lost 5, with 5 bases in between. The CDR3 sequence is 11 residues long. This CDR3 is CAWSAGYGYTF. In nucleotides, the CDR3 is TGTGCCTGGAGTGCCGGTTATGGCTACACCTTC.

This clone was seen just once. This chain uses TRBV10-3 with TRBJ1-1; 9 positions match TRBD1. Germline CDR1 and CDR2: ENHRY and SYGVKD. The CDR3 extends over 16 amino acids. The junction had 10 bases not matched to a gene; V was cut back by 3 bases and J by 5 bases. As DNA, the CDR3 is TGTGCCATCAGTGACGAACTCCGGGGACAGGGAACTGAAGCTTTCTTT. It codes for CAISDELRGQGTEAFF.

The chain recombines TRBV18 with TRBJ1-1; 8 bases align to TRBD1. The germline V gene has CDR1 KGHSH and CDR2 LQKENI. J gave up 1 base and V 5 bases, and 3 bases lay outside the gene matches. CDR3 length: 14 residues. CDR3 amino acids: CASSSGTGNTEAFF. In nucleotides, the CDR3 is TGTGCCAGCTCATCGGGGACAGGGAACACTGAAGCTTTCTTT.

The V and J genes are TRBV7-2 and TRBJ1-4; 10 bases line up with TRBD1. This CDR3 is built from 15 residues. J was trimmed by 8 bases and V by 5 bases; bases with no gene match: 8. Germline CDR1 SGHTA, CDR2 FQGNSA. The CDR3: CASSPRQGAQEKLFF. In DNA, the CDR3 is TGTGCCAGCAGCCCCCGACAGGGGGCGCAGGAAAAACTGTTTTTT.

The chain recombines TRBV6-2 or TRBV6-3 with TRBJ1-1; no clear D. The CDR3 has 15 amino acids. Trimming removed 0 bases from V and 3 bases from J, with 11 bases in between. Germline-derived CDR1 and CDR2 are MNHEY and SVGEGT. The chain's CDR3 is CASSYSGPRDTEAFF. The CDR3 region has the DNA TGTGCCAGCAGTTACTCGGGCCCGCGGGACACTGAAGCTTTCTTT.

The chain recombines TRBV30 with TRBJ2-3; 8 bases map to TRBD2. Germline V gene data show CDR1 as GTSNPN and CDR2 as SVGIG (reference sequence). This CDR3 region has 14 residues. The V and J ends lost 1 base and 2 bases, in that order; junction bases with no gene match: 2. The CDR3 sequence: CAWSGGGYTDTQYF. DNA for the CDR3: TGTGCCTGGAGTGGCGGGGGGTACACAGATACGCAGTATTTT.

This rearrangement joins TRBV30 to TRBJ1-6; weak D call: TRBD1 (6 bases). This CDR3 region has 17 residues. The germline V and J ends were trimmed by 0 bases and 5 bases, with 17 bases remaining between them. Germline values: CDR1 GTSNPN, CDR2 SVGIG (reference sequence). CDR3 sequence reads: CAWSVGQPMADNSPLHF. The DNA for the CDR3 is TGTGCCTGGAGTGTGGGACAACCAATGGCGGATAATTCACCCCTCCACTTT.

The genes are TRBV5-4 and TRBJ2-2; D is perhaps TRBD2 (6 bases). The ends were cut back, 4 bases at V and 5 bases at J, with 15 bases in the middle. Looked up from germline, CDR1 is SGHNT and CDR2 is YYREEE (reference sequence). This CDR3 spans 15 amino acids. The CDR3 loop reads CASSKGGVGTGELFF. In DNA, the CDR3 is TGTGCCAGCAGCAAGGGCGGGGTAGGAACCGGGGAGCTGTTTTTT.

The chain employs TRBV27 and TRBJ1-3; D unclear. The CDR3 is made up of 12 amino acids. Germline CDR1 reads MNHEY; CDR2 reads SMNVEV (reference sequence). The V gene lost 8 bases and the J gene lost 0 bases, with 5 bases spanning the gap. CDR3 protein: CASRGSGNTIYF. The CDR3 nucleotides are TGTGCCAGCCGGGGCTCTGGAAACACCATATATTTT.

V gene TRBV9 combines with J gene TRBJ1-6; no clear D. The CDR3 is made up of 16 amino acids. Germline V gene data show CDR1 as SGDLS and CDR2 as YYNGEE. V was clipped by 3 bases and J by 0 bases, with 10 bases between them. In DNA, the CDR3 is TGTGCCAGCAGCGAAAGCGATGACTCCTATAATTCACCCCTCCACTTT. As protein: CASSESDDSYNSPLHF.

This sequence joins TRBV19 and TRBJ1-2; a possible D gene is TRBD1 (5 bases). This CDR3 region has 14 residues. The germline V gene has CDR1 LNHDA and CDR2 SQIVND (reference sequence). V was clipped by 1 base and J by 10 bases, with 16 bases between them. CDR3 sequence (DNA): TGTGCCAGTAGTATAGGACCCAGGGCGAGCGACTACACCTTC. Encoded protein: CASSIGPRASDYTF.